This is a list of T cell receptor beta chains from one sample in a study of T cells in Graves' hyperthyroidism and ophthalmopathy. Using its own MiXCR run on the multiplex PCR reads, TCRdb lists one record per CDR3 protein. The profile shows 360,000 or so distinct CDR3 sequences, 15% to 20% of them singletons. The specimen sequenced was blood. The receptors shown here come from a woman aged 18-35 years with Graves' hyperthyroidism. Each CDR3 is given with its conserved first and last residue. The D gene is left open where the match is weak. Rows give clone size only sometimes, using once, few, many, or a class for an expanded clone.

abundance,d_gene,v_gene,j_gene,CDR3nt,CDR3aa
many,TRBD1,TRBV28,TRBJ1-2,TGTGCCAGCAGCCTAACAGGGGGCAGCTATGGCTACACCTTC,CASSLTGGSYGYTF
many,TRBD1,TRBV27,TRBJ2-7,TGTGCCAGCAGTGTCAGACCGGGACAGGGCGCGTACGAGCAGTACTTC,CASSVRPGQGAYEQYF
many,.,TRBV4-1,TRBJ1-1,TGCGCCAGCAGCCAAGTGTCGGGACCTCCAGAAGCTTTCTTT,CASSQVSGPPEAFF
many,.,TRBV2,TRBJ1-2,TGTGCCAGCAACGAAAGGGGGGGAAACTATGGCTACACCTTC,CASNERGGNYGYTF
few,.,TRBV7-2,TRBJ1-3,TGTGCCAGCAGCCCCCGAGTAGGAAACACCATATATTTT,CASSPRVGNTIYF
.,.,TRBV27,TRBJ1-2,TGTGCCAGCAGTTTGAAACTCCCCAGGATGTCGTCCTGGGGTTACACCTTC,CASSLKLPRMSSWGYTF
many,.,TRBV20-1,TRBJ1-5,TGCAGTGCTATAACTGGCCCCAGGCAGCCCCAGCATTTT,CSAITGPRQPQHF
many,.,TRBV20-1,TRBJ2-7,TGCAGTGCTAGACAGGGAATCTACGAGCAGTACTTC,CSARQGIYEQYF
many,.,TRBV19,TRBJ2-2,TGTGCCAGTAGTATAGACTACACCGGGGAGCTGTTTTTT,CASSIDYTGELFF
many,.,TRBV6-1,TRBJ2-7,TGTGCCAGCAGAGAAGAGGGGGGGTCCTACGAGCAGTACTTC,CASREEGGSYEQYF
.,.,TRBV12-3/TRBV12-4,TRBJ1-1,TGTGCCAGCACCCTCTTCTCTTCCATGAACACTGAAGCTTTCTTT,CASTLFSSMNTEAFF
few,.,TRBV20-1,TRBJ1-2,TGCAGTGCCATAATATGGGATCGGCCCTCCACCAAATCGGATAACTATGGCTACACCTTC,CSAIIWDRPSTKSDNYGYTF
many,TRBD1,TRBV20-1,TRBJ1-2,TGCAGTGCTCCCCGGGACAGGGAAGACTATGGCTACACCTTC,CSAPRDREDYGYTF